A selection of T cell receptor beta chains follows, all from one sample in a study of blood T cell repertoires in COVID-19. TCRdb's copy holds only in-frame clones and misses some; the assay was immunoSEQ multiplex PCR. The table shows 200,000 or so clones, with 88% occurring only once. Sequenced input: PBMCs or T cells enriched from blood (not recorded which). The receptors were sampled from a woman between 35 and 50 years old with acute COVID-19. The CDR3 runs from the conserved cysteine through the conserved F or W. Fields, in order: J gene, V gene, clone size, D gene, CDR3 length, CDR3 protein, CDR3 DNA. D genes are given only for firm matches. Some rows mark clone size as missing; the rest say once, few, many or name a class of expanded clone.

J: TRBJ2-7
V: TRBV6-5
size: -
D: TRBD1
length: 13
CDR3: CASDREGRGEQYF
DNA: TGTGCCAGCGACAGGGAAGGGCGCGGCGAGCAGTACTTC

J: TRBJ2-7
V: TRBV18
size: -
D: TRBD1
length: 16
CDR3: CASSARLGQGNYEQYF
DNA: TGTGCCAGCTCAGCCCGCCTGGGACAGGGTAACTACGAGCAGTACTTC

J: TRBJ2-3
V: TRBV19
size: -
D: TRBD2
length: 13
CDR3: CASTSGVSDTQYF
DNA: TGTGCCAGTACTAGCGGCGTATCAGATACGCAGTATTTT

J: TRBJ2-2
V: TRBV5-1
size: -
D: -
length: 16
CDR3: CASSLAFAENTGELFF
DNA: TGCGCCAGCAGCTTGGCTTTTGCAGAGAACACCGGGGAGCTGTTTTTT

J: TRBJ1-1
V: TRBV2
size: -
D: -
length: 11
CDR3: CASSEPAEAFF
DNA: TGTGCCAGCAGTGAACCTGCTGAAGCTTTCTTT

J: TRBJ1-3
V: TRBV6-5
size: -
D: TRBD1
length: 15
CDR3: CASSPPGTGGNTIYF
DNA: TGTGCCAGCAGTCCCCCCGGGACAGGGGGAAACACCATATATTTT

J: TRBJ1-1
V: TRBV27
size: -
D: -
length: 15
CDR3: CASSSSQFWGAEAFF
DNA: TGTGCCAGCAGTTCGTCCCAGTTTTGGGGGGCTGAAGCTTTCTTT

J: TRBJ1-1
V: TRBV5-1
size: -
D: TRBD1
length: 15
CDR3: CASSGDRGVNTEAFF
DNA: TGCGCCAGCAGTGGGGACAGGGGGGTAAACACTGAAGCTTTCTTT

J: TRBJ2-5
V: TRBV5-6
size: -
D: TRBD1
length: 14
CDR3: CASSFRQGQETQYF
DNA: TGTGCCAGCAGCTTCCGACAGGGCCAAGAGACCCAGTACTTC

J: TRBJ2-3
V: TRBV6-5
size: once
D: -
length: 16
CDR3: CASSYSNPEGTDTQYF
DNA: TGTGCCAGCAGTTACTCGAACCCGGAGGGGACAGATACGCAGTATTTT

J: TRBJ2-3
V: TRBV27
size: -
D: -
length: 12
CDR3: CASSHSTDTQYF
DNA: TGTGCCAGCAGCCATAGCACAGATACGCAGTATTTT

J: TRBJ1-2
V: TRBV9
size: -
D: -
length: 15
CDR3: CASSVAAGPDYGYTF
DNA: TGTGCCAGCAGCGTAGCTGCAGGGCCGGACTATGGCTACACCTTC

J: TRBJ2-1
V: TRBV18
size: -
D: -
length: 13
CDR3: CASSPTGKDEQFF
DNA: TGTGCCAGCTCACCTACAGGGAAGGACGAGCAGTTCTTC

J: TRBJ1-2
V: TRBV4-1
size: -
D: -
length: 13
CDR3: CASSQDFGSGYTF
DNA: TGCGCCAGCAGCCAAGATTTTGGGAGTGGCTACACCTTC

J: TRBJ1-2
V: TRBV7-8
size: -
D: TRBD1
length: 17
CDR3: CASSPVAGQGSVYGYTF
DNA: TGTGCCAGCAGCCCAGTGGCCGGACAGGGGTCCGTCTATGGCTACACCTTC

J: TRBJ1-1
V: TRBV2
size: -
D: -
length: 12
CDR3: CASVGGNTEAFF
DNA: TGTGCCAGCGTGGGGGGGAACACTGAAGCTTTCTTT

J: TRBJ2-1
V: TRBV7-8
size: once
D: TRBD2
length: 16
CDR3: CASTGTSGGAYNEQFF
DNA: TGTGCCAGCACTGGGACTAGCGGGGGGGCCTACAATGAGCAGTTCTTC

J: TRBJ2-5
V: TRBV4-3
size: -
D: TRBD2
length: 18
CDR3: CASSQDSRLAGVQETQYF
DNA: TGCGCCAGCAGCCAAGATTCCAGACTAGCGGGGGTACAAGAGACCCAGTACTTC

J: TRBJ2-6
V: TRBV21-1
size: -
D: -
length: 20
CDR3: CASSKEERYKLGSGANVLTF
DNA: TGTGCCAGCAGCAAAGAAGAGAGGTATAAACTGGGCTCTGGGGCCAACGTCCTGACTTTC

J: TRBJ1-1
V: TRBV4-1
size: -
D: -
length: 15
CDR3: CASSHLDTEYTEAFF
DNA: TGCGCCAGCAGCCACCTGGACACAGAATACACTGAAGCTTTCTTT

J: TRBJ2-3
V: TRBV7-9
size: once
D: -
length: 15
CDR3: CASSLGLPSTDTQYF
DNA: TGTGCCAGCAGCCTCGGACTACCTAGCACAGATACGCAGTATTTT

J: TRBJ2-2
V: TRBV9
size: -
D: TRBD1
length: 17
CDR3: CASSTDLWQGVTGELFF
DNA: TGTGCCAGCAGCACTGATCTGTGGCAGGGGGTCACCGGGGAGCTGTTTTTT

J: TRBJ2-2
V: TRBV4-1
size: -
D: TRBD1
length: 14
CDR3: CASSHTGGTGELFF
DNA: TGCGCCAGCAGCCATACAGGGGGAACCGGGGAGCTGTTTTTT

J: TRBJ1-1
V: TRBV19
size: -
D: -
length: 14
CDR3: CASSSTDMNTEAFF
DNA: TGTGCCAGTAGTTCGACAGATATGAACACTGAAGCTTTCTTT

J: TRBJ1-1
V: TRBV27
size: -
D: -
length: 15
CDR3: CASRPSGSPNTEAFF
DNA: TGTGCCAGCAGGCCATCGGGATCACCGAACACTGAAGCTTTCTTT

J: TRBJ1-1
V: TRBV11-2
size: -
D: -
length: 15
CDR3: CASSLEGRGHTEAFF
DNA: TGTGCCAGCAGCTTAGAGGGCAGGGGTCACACTGAAGCTTTCTTT

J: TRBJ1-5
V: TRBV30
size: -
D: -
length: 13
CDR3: CAWSHRDGQPQHF
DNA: TGTGCCTGGAGTCACAGGGACGGACAGCCCCAGCATTTT

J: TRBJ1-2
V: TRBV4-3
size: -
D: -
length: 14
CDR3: CASSQESRVGGYTF
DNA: TGCGCCAGCAGCCAAGAATCCAGGGTGGGCGGCTACACCTTC

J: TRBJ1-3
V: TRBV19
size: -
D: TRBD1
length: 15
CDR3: CASSIGDRSGNTIYF
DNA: TGTGCCAGTAGTATAGGGGACAGGTCTGGAAACACCATATATTTT

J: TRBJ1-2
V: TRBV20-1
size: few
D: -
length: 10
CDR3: CRATGNGYTF
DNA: TGCAGGGCCACAGGAAACGGCTACACCTTC

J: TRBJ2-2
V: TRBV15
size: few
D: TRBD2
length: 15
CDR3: CATSKGLDFAGELFF
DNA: TGTGCCACCAGCAAGGGACTAGACTTTGCCGGGGAGCTGTTTTTT

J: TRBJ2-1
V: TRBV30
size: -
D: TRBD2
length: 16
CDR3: CAGASGGLPRVSEQFF
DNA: TGTGCTGGGGCTAGCGGGGGCCTCCCCCGGGTGAGTGAGCAGTTCTTC

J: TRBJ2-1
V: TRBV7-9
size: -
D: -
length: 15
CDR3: CASSPTRGSYNEQFF
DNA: TGTGCCAGCAGCCCGACTAGAGGGTCCTACAATGAGCAGTTCTTC

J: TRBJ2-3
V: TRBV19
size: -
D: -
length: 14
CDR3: CASSIRLSTDTQYF
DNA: TGTGCCAGTAGTATTCGGTTGAGCACAGATACGCAGTATTTT

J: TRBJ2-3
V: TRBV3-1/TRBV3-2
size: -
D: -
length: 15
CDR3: CASSSGTQGTDTQYF
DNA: TGTGCCAGCAGCTCCGGGACTCAAGGGACAGATACGCAGTATTTT

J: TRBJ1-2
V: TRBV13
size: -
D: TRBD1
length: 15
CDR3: CASSLEGTGRNGYTF
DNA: TGTGCCAGCAGCTTAGAGGGGACAGGGAGGAATGGCTACACCTTC

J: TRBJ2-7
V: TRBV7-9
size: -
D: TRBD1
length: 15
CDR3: CASKEPGTGDREQYF
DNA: TGTGCCAGCAAAGAACCCGGGACAGGGGACAGGGAGCAGTACTTC